A selection of T cell receptor beta chains follows, all from one sample in a study of T cell repertoires in cytomegalovirus infection. One entry per CDR3 protein, called by TCRdb with MiXCR from the reads. Among about 340,000 distinct CDR3 sequences listed, just under 30% were seen once. No antigen is known for these receptors. The material was cultured PBMCs, obtained from culture after CMV antigen stimulation. These receptors originate from a human donor in good health (CMV status not recorded). Some clones in this sample may be carry-over from other donors' samples. CDR3s include the opening cysteine and the closing phenylalanine or tryptophan. The order of the fields is D gene, V gene, clone size, J gene, CDR3 protein, CDR3 DNA. D genes are given only for firm matches. Some rows have no size entry. The others give once, few or many, or a class for an expanded clone.

>TRBD2|TRBV4-1|-|TRBJ2-7
CASSQETSGGEDYEQYF
TGTGCCAGCAGCCAAGAGACTAGCGGGGGGGAGGATTATGAGCAGTACTTC
>-|TRBV12-3/TRBV12-4|few|TRBJ2-4
CASILDTKNIQYF
TGTGCCAGCATACTAGACACAAAAAACATTCAGTACTTC
>-|TRBV7-2|many|TRBJ2-7
CASSLEQGSSYEQYF
TGTGCCAGCAGCTTAGAGCAGGGGAGCTCCTACGAGCAGTACTTC
>TRBD2|TRBV6-5|-|TRBJ2-7
CASSRGGADEQYF
TGTGCCAGCAGCCGCGGGGGGGCGGACGAGCAGTACTTC
>TRBD1|TRBV7-9|few|TRBJ2-3
CASSLRQGAQYF
TGTGCCAGCAGCTTGCGACAGGGTGCGCAGTATTTT
>-|TRBV2|-|TRBJ1-5
CASGISDSNQPQHF
TGTGCCAGTGGGATTTCTGATAGCAATCAGCCCCAGCATTTT
>TRBD1|TRBV19|-|TRBJ2-7
CASSHISGTGSSYEQYF
TGTGCCAGTAGTCATATCTCCGGGACAGGGAGCTCCTACGAGCAGTACTTC
>-|TRBV19|few|TRBJ2-5
CASSINQETQYF
TGTGCCAGTAGTATCAACCAAGAGACCCAGTACTTC
>-|TRBV20-1|once|TRBJ1-2
CSARDNERGGYTF
TGCAGTGCTAGAGATAACGAGCGCGGAGGCTACACCTTC
>TRBD2|TRBV7-8|many|TRBJ2-3
CASSPLGGGRSGRAGTDTQYF
TGTGCCAGCAGCCCACTGGGGGGGGGGCGTAGCGGGAGGGCTGGCACAGATACGCAGTATTTT
>-|TRBV7-3|-|TRBJ2-1
CASGETSYNEQFF
TGTGCCAGCGGGGAAACCTCCTACAATGAGCAGTTCTTC